This TCR beta chain was captured by sequencing in a study of blood T cells in healthy people across ages. The use of a sample-barcoded 5' primer and a J-beta primer mix characterized a second PCR of about 7 to 12 cycles. MiXCR, applied by TCRdb to the 5' RACE reads, yields one record per CDR3 protein. Here the sample spans hundreds of thousands of distinct CDR3 sequences, 25% to 30% being singletons. In this sample, this clonotype turned up many times. Sample: blood. The sequence was collected from a woman between 65 and 79 years old in good health.

The DNA of the CDR3 is TGTGCCAGCAGTGAAGCGTTAAGGAGGCCGGGCCGCACTGAAGCTTTCTTT. Protein: CASSEALRRPGRTEAFF. The chain is built from TRBV6-1 and TRBJ1-1; D is unclear. There are 17 residues in the CDR3. Germline V CDR1 and CDR2: MNHNS, SASEGT. Trimming stripped 0 bases from V and 4 bases from J, with 18 bases between.